This is a list of T cell receptor beta chains from one sample in a study of T cell responses to AZD1222 COVID-19 vaccine. The repertoire was sequenced with immunoSEQ multiplex PCR; TCRdb's copy has only in-frame clones and lacks some. The repertoire consists of tens of thousands of clones, with around nine tenths occurring once and the leading ten covering roughly 12%. Sequences were derived from peripheral blood, sampled 28 days after the second AZD1222 dose. These receptors were taken from an adult who received the AZD1222 COVID-19 vaccine. CDR3s include the opening cysteine and the closing phenylalanine or tryptophan. The D gene is left open where the match is weak. Size is omitted from some rows. Given values are once, few, many or a class for expanded clones.

J	V	D	size	DNA	CDR3
TRBJ2-7	TRBV7-9	.	.	TGTGCCAGCAGCTTAGGGGGGTCAGGCTACGAGCAGTACTTC	CASSLGGSGYEQYF
TRBJ1-5	TRBV19	.	.	TGTGCCAGTAGTATAACCGAATATCAGCCCCAGCATTTT	CASSITEYQPQHF
TRBJ1-4	TRBV10-3	.	once	TGTGCCATCGGTTCGGGGGGGGTTTATGAAAAACTGTTTTTT	CAIGSGGVYEKLFF
TRBJ1-1	TRBV28	.	.	TGTGCCAGCAGTTTATGGAACACTGAAGCTTTCTTT	CASSLWNTEAFF
TRBJ1-5	TRBV6-5	.	once	TGTGCCAGCAGCGACGGGCCGTATAGCAATCAGCCCCAGCATTTT	CASSDGPYSNQPQHF
TRBJ2-4	TRBV6-1	.	.	TGTGCCAGCAGTGAAGATGGGGGGGGGCTCCTAAACATTCAGTACTTC	CASSEDGGGLLNIQYF
TRBJ1-6	TRBV6-5	TRBD1	.	TGTGCCAGCAGTTACGTTCAGGGGGGTAATTCACCCCTCCACTTT	CASSYVQGGNSPLHF
TRBJ2-3	TRBV7-2	.	.	TGTGCCAGCAGCTTTTCCCATGCCGTGGGGGGGCCCGGCACAGATACGCAGTATTTT	CASSFSHAVGGPGTDTQYF
TRBJ1-2	TRBV7-9	.	.	TGTGCCAGCAGCTTAGACAATCCGGAGTTTTCCTATGGCTACACCTTC	CASSLDNPEFSYGYTF
TRBJ1-1	TRBV18	TRBD1	.	TGTGCCAGCTCACCACCGGGACAGGGGGGGAATACTGAAGCTTTCTTT	CASSPPGQGGNTEAFF
TRBJ2-3	TRBV29-1	.	.	TGCAGCGTTTCAAAGGGGGGGAGCACAGATACGCAGTATTTT	CSVSKGGSTDTQYF
TRBJ2-5	TRBV7-9	.	.	TGTGCCAGCAGGAGAAGCGGGGGACAGGAGACCCAGTACTTC	CASRRSGGQETQYF
TRBJ2-7	TRBV28	.	.	TGTGCCAGCAGTCGCGGTCACCCGCCTTACGAGCAGTACTTC	CASSRGHPPYEQYF
TRBJ2-3	TRBV9	TRBD2	few	TGTGCCAGCAGCGTAGTTGCGGGGGGGCAGACAGATACGCAGTATTTT	CASSVVAGGQTDTQYF
TRBJ1-5	TRBV11-2	.	few	TGTGCCAGCAGCCCCGTCTGGGGGAATAGCAATCAGCCCCAGCATTTT	CASSPVWGNSNQPQHF
TRBJ2-7	TRBV4-1	TRBD1	.	TGCGCCAGCAGCCAAGAGGGTCAGGGGGCCTACGAGCAGTACTTC	CASSQEGQGAYEQYF
TRBJ2-3	TRBV4-1	.	.	TGCGCCAGCAGCCAAGATCTAGCGTCGGCGCAGTATTTT	CASSQDLASAQYF
TRBJ2-1	TRBV4-3	.	.	TGCGCCAGCAGCCAAGCAGAGGCCGGCGGGGACGGGAATGAGCAGTTCTTC	CASSQAEAGGDGNEQFF
TRBJ2-7	TRBV7-2	.	.	TGTGCCAGCAGCGAAGACGGACACGGGACTCTCTCCTACGAGCAGTACTTC	CASSEDGHGTLSYEQYF
TRBJ2-1	TRBV20-1	.	.	TGCAGTGCGGCCGGGGCCGAGCGGTTCTTC	CSAAGAERFF